The 32 T cell receptor beta chains presented below share a single source sample, sequenced in a study of cytomegalovirus exposure and HLA in healthy donors. PCR employed 60 Vbeta and 13 Jbeta primers. The repertoire was sequenced with immunoSEQ multiplex PCR; TCRdb's copy has only in-frame clones and lacks some. In the table there are 170,000 or so clones, roughly four fifths of which are singletons. The sequenced sample was PBMCs. All receptors come from a woman aged 40 to 50 in good health and CMV-seronegative.

The chain employs TRBV6-5 and TRBJ1-4, with TRBD1 matching 7 bases. Trimming took 5 bases from V and 5 from J; bases not matched to a gene: 8. CDR3 length equals 15 residues. The V gene's germline CDR1 is MNHEY and CDR2 SVGAGI. In DNA, the CDR3 is TGTGCCAGCAGTCAACAGGGACAGTTAAATGAAAAACTGTTTTTT. Protein product: CASSQQGQLNEKLFF.

The chain is built from TRBV11-2 and TRBJ2-3, with 7 bases lining up with TRBD2. The germline V gene has CDR1 SGHAT and CDR2 FQNNGV. The CDR3 length is 15 residues. V lost 1 base and J lost 6; bases outside the gene matches: 7. In DNA, the CDR3 is TGTGCCAGCAGCTTAGTCGCGGGGGTAGGGGATACGCAGTATTTT. Its protein is CASSLVAGVGDTQYF.

The chain uses TRBV6-5 and TRBJ1-5; possible D gene TRBD1, 5 bases. Germline CDR1 is MNHEY and CDR2 is SVGAGI. Trimming took 5 bases from V and 2 from J, leaving 10 bases between them. The CDR3 totals 14 residues. Here the CDR3 reads CASSDTGGNQPQHF. CDR3 DNA sequence: TGTGCCAGCAGTGACACAGGAGGCAATCAGCCCCAGCATTTT.

The chain is built from TRBV10-3 and TRBJ1-2; D ambiguous. Germline V lookup: CDR1 ENHRY, CDR2 SYGVKD. The CDR3 is 14 amino acids. Trimming stripped 6 bases from V and 3 bases from J, with 14 bases between. The CDR3 region is CAISEGSNYYGYTF. CDR3 bases: TGTGCCATCAGCGAGGGTAGCAACTACTATGGCTACACCTTC.

J is TRBJ1-2 and V is TRBV27; 7 nucleotides match TRBD1. CDR1 and CDR2 (germline): MNHEY, SMNVEV (reference sequence). V lost 3 bases and J lost 4; bases outside the gene matches: 5. CDR3 length equals 14 residues. The CDR3 spells CASSFRGTVYGYTF. CDR3 DNA: TGTGCCAGCAGTTTTCGGGGGACAGTCTATGGCTACACCTTC.

This sequence joins TRBV6-1 and TRBJ2-6, with TRBD2 matching over 14 bases. The CDR3 loop spans 20 amino acids. Germline V lookup: CDR1 MNHNS, CDR2 SASEGT. V shed 4 bases, J shed 1 base, and the junction held 9 bases outside the gene matches. The CDR3 DNA reads TGTGCCAGCAGTGGAGGACTAGCGGGGGGCCCGAAGTCTGGGGCCAACGTCCTGACTTTC. Translating gives CASSGGLAGGPKSGANVLTF.

This clone was picked up one time. The rearrangement uses TRBV25-1 and TRBJ2-1; no definite D call. The CDR3 runs 11 residues. Per the germline V gene, CDR1 is MGHDK and CDR2 is SYGVNS. Trimming pared 5 bases from V and 6 bases from J, leaving 5 bases between. CDR3: CASSLGNEQFF. For the CDR3, the DNA is TGTGCCAGCAGTCTCGGCAATGAGCAGTTCTTC.

The chain recombines TRBV5-6 with TRBJ1-1; no clear D. Germline CDR1 and CDR2: SGHDT and YYEEEE. The CDR3 length is 13 residues. Trimming left V 4 bases short and J 7 bases short, with 14 bases between. The CDR3 DNA reads as TGTGCCAGCAGCCCAACCGGGAGAGGTGAAGCTTTCTTT. Encoded protein: CASSPTGRGEAFF.

This clone was counted between two and nine times. The chain recombines TRBV19 with TRBJ2-6, with a tentative D call TRBD2 (6 bases). The CDR3 length is 15 residues. The germline gives CDR1 LNHDA, CDR2 SQIVND (reference sequence). V was pared by 8 bases and J by 2 bases, with 13 bases between. The CDR3 bases are TGTGCCAGTCGAGGCTCGGGGGCTGGGGCCAACGTCCTGACTTTC. This translates into CASRGSGAGANVLTF.

The V gene is TRBV4-2, the J gene TRBJ1-5; 7 nucleotides agree with TRBD1. The CDR3 has 15 residues. The germline V gene has CDR1 LGHNA and CDR2 YNFKEQ. Unmatched junction bases numbered 6, after V lost 1 base and J lost 6 bases. The CDR3 DNA sequence: TGTGCCAGCAGCCAAGTAGCAGGGGGTGGTCAGCCCCAGCATTTT. It yields the protein CASSQVAGGGQPQHF.

V usage is TRBV5-6 and J usage is TRBJ2-3; D gene uncertain. In germline, CDR1 is SGHDT, CDR2 YYEEEE. The CDR3 is 14 amino acids. V shed 4 bases and J shed 0 bases, with 9 bases lying between them. For the CDR3, the DNA is TGTGCCAGCAGCCCATACTACAGCACAGATACGCAGTATTTT. This encodes CASSPYYSTDTQYF.

This chain links TRBV6-1 with TRBJ2-6; the match to TRBD1 covers 7 bases. Germline V gene data show CDR1 as MNHNS and CDR2 as SASEGT. The CDR3 loop spans 18 amino acids. Losses at the gene ends were 4 bases for V and 0 bases for J; bases not matched to a gene: 9. The CDR3 region has the DNA TGTGCCAGCAGTGGGTTGAACAGGGGCCACTCTGGGGCCAACGTCCTGACTTTC. Translated, it gives CASSGLNRGHSGANVLTF.

Only one count was recorded for this clone. This chain connects TRBV23-1 to TRBJ1-1; D ambiguous. TRBV23-1 is filed as an ORF, its function uncertain. The CDR3 is made up of 15 amino acids. Trimming shortened V by 0 bases and J by 1 base, and 9 bases separated the two germline ends. In DNA form, the CDR3 reads TGCGCCAGCAGTCAATCATCCAGGCCGAACACTGAAGCTTTCTTT. Translated: CASSQSSRPNTEAFF.

This chain uses TRBV7-6 with TRBJ2-3; TRBD1 matches 7 bases. The CDR3 runs 15 residues. Germline CDR1 SGHVS, CDR2 FNYEAQ. Trimming cost V 4 bases and J 0 bases; bases outside gene matches: 4. CDR3 loop: CASSSQGLSTDTQYF. The CDR3 coding sequence is TGTGCCAGCAGCTCACAGGGGTTGAGCACAGATACGCAGTATTTT.

This clone was counted a few times. This chain uses TRBV9 with TRBJ1-1; weak D call: TRBD1 (6 bases). The germline V and J ends were trimmed by 0 bases and 5 bases, with 11 bases remaining between them. This CDR3 has 14 amino acids. Germline V gives CDR1 SGDLS, CDR2 YYNGEE. CDR3 nucleotide sequence: TGTGCCAGCAGCGTAGAAACAGGGTGGACTGAAGCTTTCTTT. Encoded protein: CASSVETGWTEAFF.

This CDR3 is CASSEVGISYNEQFF. CDR3 bases: TGCGCCAGCAGTGAGGTCGGGATCTCCTACAATGAGCAGTTCTTC. The V gene is TRBV10-1, the J gene TRBJ2-1, with TRBD2 as a possible D gene (5 bases). V was pared by 2 bases and J by 0 bases, with 8 bases between. Germline V CDR1 and CDR2: WNHNN, SYGVQD (reference sequence). The CDR3 is 15 amino acids.

The chain is built from TRBV7-3 and TRBJ2-3, with D perhaps matching TRBD2 (6 bases). The CDR3 has 16 residues. Per the germline V gene, CDR1 is SGHTA and CDR2 is FQGTGA. V lost 5 bases to trimming and J lost 4 bases, with 19 bases between them. CDR3 coding DNA: TGTGCCAGCAGCCCAAGGGCCCGGGGGATTTCAGATACGCAGTATTTT. It is translated as CASSPRARGISDTQYF.

This chain connects TRBV11-1 to TRBJ2-3, with 9 bases aligning to TRBD2. After removal of 2 bases from V and 4 bases from J, the junction contained 7 bases not matched to a gene. The CDR3 totals 16 residues. Germline V gene data show CDR1 as SGHAT and CDR2 as FQDESV (reference sequence). CDR3 loop: CASSLSIAGAADTQYF. The CDR3 region has the DNA TGTGCCAGCAGCTTATCGATAGCGGGGGCAGCAGATACGCAGTATTTT.

This clone was counted a few times. CDR3 bases: TGTGCCAGCAGTTTGTATGGGGCGGAAAAACTGTTTTTT. This translates into CASSLYGAEKLFF. The chain combines TRBV28 with TRBJ1-4, with D possibly TRBD1 on 5 matching bases. Germline assignment: CDR1 MDHEN and CDR2 SYDVKM. V lost 3 bases and J lost 8, with 10 bases in between. CDR3 length: 13 amino acids.

The chain links TRBV5-1 to TRBJ1-5, with D unresolved. Germline CDR1 and CDR2: SGHRS and YFSETQ. This CDR3 is 13 amino acids long. The V gene lost 0 bases and the J gene lost 5 bases, with 6 bases spanning the gap. DNA for the CDR3: TGCGCCAGCAGCTTGGACCGCGATCAGCCCCAGCATTTT. The encoded protein is CASSLDRDQPQHF.

This clone was seen once. V usage is TRBV2 and J usage is TRBJ1-6; D remains ambiguous. V gave up 4 bases and J gave up 5 bases, with 9 bases separating them. Germline CDR1 SNHLY, CDR2 FYNNEI. CDR3 length equals 14 residues. The CDR3 bases are TGTGCCAGCAGTGGTGTCAGCGATAATTCACCCCTCCACTTT. Its protein is CASSGVSDNSPLHF. Full variable domain (outside the CDR3, taken from reference TRBV2 and TRBJ1-6): EPEVTQTPSHQVTQMGQEVILRCVPISNHLYFYWYRQILGQKVEFLVSFYNNEISEKSEIFDDQFSVERPDGSNFTLKIRSTKLEDSAMYFCASSGVSDNSPLHFGNGTRLTVT.

The V and J genes are TRBV19 and TRBJ2-2; TRBD1 agrees at 7 bases. The CDR3 covers 15 residues. CDR1 LNHDA and CDR2 SQIVND come from the germline V gene (reference sequence). V dropped 6 bases and J dropped 6; count of bases not matched to a gene: 10. CDR3: CASSPDRSNAGELFF. In nucleotides, the CDR3 is TGTGCCAGTAGCCCGGACAGGTCTAACGCCGGGGAGCTGTTTTTT. The full variable domain, in which reference TRBV19 and TRBJ2-2 provide the parts outside the CDR3, is DGGITQSPKYLFRKEGQNVTLSCEQNLNHDAMYWYRQDPGQGLRLIYYSQIVNDFQKGDIAEGYSVSREKKESFPLTVTSAQKNPTAFYLCASSPDRSNAGELFFGEGSRLTVL.

V is TRBV15 and J is TRBJ1-2; TRBD1 aligns across 10 bases. CDR1 LNHNV and CDR2 YYDKDF come from the germline V gene (reference sequence). Losses at the gene ends were 3 bases for V and 6 bases for J; bases not matched to a gene: 10. This CDR3 spans 16 amino acids. The CDR3 spells CATSSPRGQGVNGYTF. For the CDR3, the DNA is TGTGCCACCAGCAGCCCGAGAGGACAGGGGGTAAATGGCTACACCTTC.

This chain connects TRBV5-1 to TRBJ2-4; TRBD1 matches at 11 bases. The ends lost 6 bases at V and 7 bases at J; junction bases unmatched: 12. Germline CDR1 reads SGHRS; CDR2 reads YFSETQ. This CDR3 has 16 residues. CDR3 DNA sequence: TGCGCCAGCACCAATAGGACAGGGGGCAGGATGAACATTCAGTACTTC. It yields the protein CASTNRTGGRMNIQYF. Full variable domain (outside the CDR3, taken from reference TRBV5-1 and TRBJ2-4): KAGVTQTPRYLIKTRGQQVTLSCSPISGHRSVSWYQQTPGQGLQFLFEYFSETQRNKGNFPGRFSGRQFSNSRSEMNVSTLELGDSALYLCASTNRTGGRMNIQYFGAGTRLSVL.

V and J are TRBV7-2 and TRBJ2-5; D is possibly TRBD2 (5 bases). Per the germline V gene, CDR1 is SGHTA and CDR2 is FQGNSA. The CDR3 covers 16 residues. The germline V and J ends were trimmed by 7 bases and 5 bases, with 23 bases remaining between them. CDR3 sequence reads: CASTSGLRGEGETQYF. CDR3 coding DNA: TGTGCCAGCACCTCCGGTTTGCGAGGCGAGGGCGAGACCCAGTACTTC.

This chain uses TRBV25-1 with TRBJ1-1, with D perhaps TRBD1 (6 bases). Trimming took off 6 bases at V and 3 bases at J, with 14 bases between the two ends. This CDR3 is built from 14 residues. Germline V gives CDR1 MGHDK, CDR2 SYGVNS. CDR3 sequence: CASRKQGWDTEAFF. The CDR3 nucleotides are TGTGCCAGCAGGAAACAGGGATGGGACACTGAAGCTTTCTTT.

CDR3 amino acids: CATSRVRLVPETQYF. The CDR3 DNA reads TGTGCCACCAGCAGGGTTAGACTAGTTCCAGAGACCCAGTACTTC. This chain joins TRBV15 and TRBJ2-5; possible D gene TRBD2, 6 bases. The CDR3 totals 15 residues. V lost 3 bases, J lost 4 bases, and 15 bases lay in between. The V gene's germline CDR1 is LNHNV and CDR2 YYDKDF (reference sequence).

The chain uses TRBV5-4 and TRBJ1-1, with 9 bases matching TRBD1. Germline V gene sequence: CDR1 SGHNT, CDR2 YYREEE (reference sequence). The CDR3 consists of 15 residues. V shed 4 bases, J shed 6 bases, and the junction held 10 bases outside the gene matches. CDR3 protein: CASSRVRQGGPEAFF. In DNA form, the CDR3 reads TGTGCCAGCAGCCGAGTCAGACAGGGGGGCCCTGAAGCTTTCTTT.

This clone was found once. This chain uses TRBV5-1 with TRBJ1-3; unclear D gene. Germline loops: CDR1 SGHRS, CDR2 YFSETQ. The V end was cut by 0 bases, the J end by 2 bases, with 6 bases between. CDR3 length equals 14 residues. CDR3 coding DNA: TGCGCCAGCAGCTTGGACGGGGCTGGAAACACCATATATTTT. Encoded protein: CASSLDGAGNTIYF.

The rearrangement joins TRBV5-4 to TRBJ2-6, with no clear D. Germline V gene sequence: CDR1 SGHNT, CDR2 YYREEE (reference sequence). Deletions cut 4 bases from V and 0 bases from J, with 5 bases between. The CDR3 runs 14 residues. The CDR3 DNA is TGTGCCAGCAGCCTGTTCTCTGGGGCCAACGTCCTGACTTTC. This codes for CASSLFSGANVLTF.

The rearrangement joins TRBV7-9 to TRBJ2-1, with 7 nucleotides matching TRBD2. The CDR3 contains 15 residues. V dropped 4 bases and J dropped 1; count of bases not matched to a gene: 4. Germline values: CDR1 SEHNR, CDR2 FQNEAQ (reference sequence). The CDR3 coding sequence is TGTGCCAGCAGCTGGGAGGGCGTTTCCTACAATGAGCAGTTCTTC. Its protein product is CASSWEGVSYNEQFF. The full variable domain, in which reference TRBV7-9 and TRBJ2-1 provide the parts outside the CDR3, is DTGVSQNPRHKITKRGQNVTFRCDPISEHNRLYWYRQTLGQGPEFLTYFQNEAQLEKSRLLSDRFSAERPKGSFSTLEIQRTEQGDSAMYLCASSWEGVSYNEQFFGPGTRLTVL.

The V call is TRBV9, the J call TRBJ2-5; 10 bases are shared with TRBD1. The CDR3 totals 16 residues. Per germline, CDR1 SGDLS and CDR2 YYNGEE. The trim removed 0 bases at V and 2 bases at J, leaving 4 bases unmatched. The CDR3, as DNA: TGTGCCAGCAGCGTAGGGGACAGGGGCCCGCAAGAGACCCAGTACTTC. It encodes CASSVGDRGPQETQYF.